This TCR beta chain was identified during a study of long-term antiretroviral therapy in people with HIV. Findings and caveats of the study: Versus controls, repertoires in people with HIV had narrower CDR3 length ranges. Collection spanned 2004 to 2017; ART regimens may be less effective than current ones.

The CDR3 totals 16 residues. Per the germline V gene, CDR1 is LGHNT and CDR2 is FRNRAP. V lost 2 bases to trimming and J lost 7 bases; unmatched junction nucleotides: 7. A word on this clone: Its antigen remains unknown.

Version v3.0 of the immunoSEQ assay ran at survey level. Profiling relied on immunoSEQ multiplex PCR, and the TCRdb table lists in-frame clones only, not all of them. Of about 22,000 clones detected, around 76% appear once; the ten largest clones hold 9% to 15%. This sample comprised unsorted PBMCs, obtained about 21 months before starting antiretroviral therapy. The sequence was collected from a woman aged 40 to 49 with HIV. The J gene is TRBJ2-2, the V gene TRBV12-5; 10 bases line up with TRBD1. CDR3 sequence: CASGLSRDRGIGELFF. The CDR3 bases are TGTGCTAGTGGTTTGTCCCGGGACAGGGGAATCGGGGAGCTGTTTTTT.